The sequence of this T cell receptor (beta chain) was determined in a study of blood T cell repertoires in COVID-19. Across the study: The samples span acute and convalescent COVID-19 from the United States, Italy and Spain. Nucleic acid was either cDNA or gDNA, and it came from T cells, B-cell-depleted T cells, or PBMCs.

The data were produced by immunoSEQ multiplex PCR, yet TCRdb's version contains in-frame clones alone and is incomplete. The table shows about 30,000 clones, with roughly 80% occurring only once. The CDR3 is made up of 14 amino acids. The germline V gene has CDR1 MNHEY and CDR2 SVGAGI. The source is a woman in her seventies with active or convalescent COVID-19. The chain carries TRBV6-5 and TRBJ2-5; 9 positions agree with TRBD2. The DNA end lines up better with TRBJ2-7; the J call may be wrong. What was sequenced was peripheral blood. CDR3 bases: TGTGCCAGCGCATTAGCGGGAGAGGGCTACGAGCAGTACTTC. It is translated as CASALAGEGYEQYF.